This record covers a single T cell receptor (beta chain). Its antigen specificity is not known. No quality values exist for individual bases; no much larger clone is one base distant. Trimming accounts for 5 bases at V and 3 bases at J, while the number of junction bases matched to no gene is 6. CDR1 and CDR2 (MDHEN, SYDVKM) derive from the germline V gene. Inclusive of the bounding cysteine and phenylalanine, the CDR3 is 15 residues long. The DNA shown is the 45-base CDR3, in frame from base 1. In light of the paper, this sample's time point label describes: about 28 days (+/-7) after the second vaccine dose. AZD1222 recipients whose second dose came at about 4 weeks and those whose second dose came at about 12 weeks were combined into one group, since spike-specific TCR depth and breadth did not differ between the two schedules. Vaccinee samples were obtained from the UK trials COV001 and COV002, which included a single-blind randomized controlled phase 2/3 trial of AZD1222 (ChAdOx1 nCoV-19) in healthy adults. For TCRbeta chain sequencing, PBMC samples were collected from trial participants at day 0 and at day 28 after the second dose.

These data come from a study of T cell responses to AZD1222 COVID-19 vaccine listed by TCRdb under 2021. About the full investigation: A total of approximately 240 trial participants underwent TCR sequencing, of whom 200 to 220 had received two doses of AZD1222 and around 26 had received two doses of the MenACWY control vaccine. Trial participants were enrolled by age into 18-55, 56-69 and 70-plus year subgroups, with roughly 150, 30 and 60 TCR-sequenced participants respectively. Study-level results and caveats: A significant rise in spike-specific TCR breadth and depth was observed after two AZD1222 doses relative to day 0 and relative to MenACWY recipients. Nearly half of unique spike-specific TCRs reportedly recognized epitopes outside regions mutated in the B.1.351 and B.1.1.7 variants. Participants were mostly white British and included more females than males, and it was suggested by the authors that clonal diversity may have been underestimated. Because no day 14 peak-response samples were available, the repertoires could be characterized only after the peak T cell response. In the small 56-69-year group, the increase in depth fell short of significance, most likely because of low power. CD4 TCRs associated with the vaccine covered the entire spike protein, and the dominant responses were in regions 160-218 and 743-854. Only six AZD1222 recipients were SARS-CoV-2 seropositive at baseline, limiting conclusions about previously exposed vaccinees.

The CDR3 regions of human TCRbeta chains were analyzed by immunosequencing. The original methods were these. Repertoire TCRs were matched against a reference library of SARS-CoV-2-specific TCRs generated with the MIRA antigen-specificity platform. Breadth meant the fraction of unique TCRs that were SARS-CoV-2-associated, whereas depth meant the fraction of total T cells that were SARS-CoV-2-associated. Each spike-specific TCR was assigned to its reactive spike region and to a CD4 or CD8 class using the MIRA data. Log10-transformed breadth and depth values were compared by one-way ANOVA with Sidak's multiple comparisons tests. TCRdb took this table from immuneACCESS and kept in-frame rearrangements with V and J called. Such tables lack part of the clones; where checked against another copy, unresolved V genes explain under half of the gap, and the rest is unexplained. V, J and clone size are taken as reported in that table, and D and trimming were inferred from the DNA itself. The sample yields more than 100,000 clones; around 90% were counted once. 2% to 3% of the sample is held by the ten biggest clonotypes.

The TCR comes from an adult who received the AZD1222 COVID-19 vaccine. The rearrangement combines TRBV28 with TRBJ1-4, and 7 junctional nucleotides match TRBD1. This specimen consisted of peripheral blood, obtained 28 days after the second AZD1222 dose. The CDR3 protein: CASSANDRANEKLFF. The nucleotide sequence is TGTGCCAGCAGTGCAAACGACAGGGCTAATGAAAAACTGTTTTTT.